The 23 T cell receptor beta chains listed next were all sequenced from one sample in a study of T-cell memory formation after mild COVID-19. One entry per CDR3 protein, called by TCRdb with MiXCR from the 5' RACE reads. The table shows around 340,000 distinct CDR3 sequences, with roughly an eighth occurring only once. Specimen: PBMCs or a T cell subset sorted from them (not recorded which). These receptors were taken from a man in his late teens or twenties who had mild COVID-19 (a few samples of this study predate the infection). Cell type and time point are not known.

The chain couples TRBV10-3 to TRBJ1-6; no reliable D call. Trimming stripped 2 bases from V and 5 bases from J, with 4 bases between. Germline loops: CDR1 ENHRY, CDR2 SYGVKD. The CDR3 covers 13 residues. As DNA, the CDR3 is TGTGCCATCAGTGAGAACAATAATTCACCCCTCCACTTT. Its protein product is CAISENNNSPLHF.

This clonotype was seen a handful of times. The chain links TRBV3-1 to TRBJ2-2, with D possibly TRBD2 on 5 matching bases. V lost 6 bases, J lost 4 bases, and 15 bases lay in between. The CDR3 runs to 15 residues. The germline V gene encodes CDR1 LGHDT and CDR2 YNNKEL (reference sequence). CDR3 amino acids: CASSGGLGATGELFF. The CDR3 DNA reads TGTGCCAGCAGTGGAGGCTTGGGAGCCACCGGGGAGCTGTTTTTT.

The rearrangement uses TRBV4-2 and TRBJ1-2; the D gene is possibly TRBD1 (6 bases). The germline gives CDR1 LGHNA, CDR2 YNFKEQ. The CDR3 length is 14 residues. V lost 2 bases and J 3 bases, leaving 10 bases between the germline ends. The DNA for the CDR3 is TGTGCCAGCAGCCAACGGGCAGGGGACTATGGCTACACCTTC. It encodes CASSQRAGDYGYTF.

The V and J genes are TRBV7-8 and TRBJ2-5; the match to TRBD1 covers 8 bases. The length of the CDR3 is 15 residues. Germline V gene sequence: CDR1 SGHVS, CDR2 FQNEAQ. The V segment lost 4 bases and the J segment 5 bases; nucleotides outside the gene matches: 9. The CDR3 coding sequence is TGTGCCAGCAGCTCGAGACAGGGGCCTTGGGAGACCCAGTACTTC. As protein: CASSSRQGPWETQYF.

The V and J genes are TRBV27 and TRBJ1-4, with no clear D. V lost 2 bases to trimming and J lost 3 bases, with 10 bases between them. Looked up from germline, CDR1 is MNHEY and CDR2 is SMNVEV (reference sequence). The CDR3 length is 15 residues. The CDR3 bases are TGTGCCAGCAGTTTAGTTATCGGAGCTAATGAAAAACTGTTTTTT. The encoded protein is CASSLVIGANEKLFF.

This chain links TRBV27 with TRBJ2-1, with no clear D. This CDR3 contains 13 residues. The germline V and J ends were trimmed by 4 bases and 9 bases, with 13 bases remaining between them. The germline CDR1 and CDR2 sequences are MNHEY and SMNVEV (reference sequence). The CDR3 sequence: CASSSLDRGEQFF. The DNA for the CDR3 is TGTGCCAGCAGTTCCCTCGACCGAGGTGAGCAGTTCTTC.

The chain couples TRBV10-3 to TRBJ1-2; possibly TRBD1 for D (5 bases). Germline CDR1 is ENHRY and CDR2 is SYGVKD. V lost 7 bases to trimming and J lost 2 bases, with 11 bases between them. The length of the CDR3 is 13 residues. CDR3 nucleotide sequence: TGTGCCATCACCCTGACAGAGAACTATGGCTACACCTTC. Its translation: CAITLTENYGYTF.

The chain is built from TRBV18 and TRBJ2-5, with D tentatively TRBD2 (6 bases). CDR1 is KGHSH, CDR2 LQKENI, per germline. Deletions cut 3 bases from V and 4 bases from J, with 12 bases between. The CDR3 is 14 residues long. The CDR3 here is CASSPGTVRETQYF. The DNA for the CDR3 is TGTGCCAGCTCACCGGGGACTGTGAGAGAGACCCAGTACTTC.

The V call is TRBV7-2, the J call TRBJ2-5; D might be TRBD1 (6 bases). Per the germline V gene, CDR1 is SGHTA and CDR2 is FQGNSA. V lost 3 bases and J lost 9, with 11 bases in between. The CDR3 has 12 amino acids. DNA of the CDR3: TGTGCCAGCAGCTTCCAACCAGGGGCCCAGTACTTC. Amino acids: CASSFQPGAQYF.

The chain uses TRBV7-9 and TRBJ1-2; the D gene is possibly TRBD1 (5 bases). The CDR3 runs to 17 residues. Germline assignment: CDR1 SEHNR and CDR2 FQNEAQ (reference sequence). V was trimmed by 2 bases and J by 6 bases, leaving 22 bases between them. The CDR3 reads CASSLWDFSYGWHGYTF. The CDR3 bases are TGTGCCAGCAGCTTATGGGACTTCTCCTATGGCTGGCATGGCTACACCTTC.

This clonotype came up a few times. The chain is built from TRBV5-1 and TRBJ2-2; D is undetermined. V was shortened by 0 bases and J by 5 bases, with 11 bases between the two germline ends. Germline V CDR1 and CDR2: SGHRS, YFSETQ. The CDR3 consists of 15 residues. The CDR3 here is CASSLARTSTGELFF. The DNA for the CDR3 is TGCGCCAGCAGCTTGGCCCGCACCTCAACCGGGGAGCTGTTTTTT.

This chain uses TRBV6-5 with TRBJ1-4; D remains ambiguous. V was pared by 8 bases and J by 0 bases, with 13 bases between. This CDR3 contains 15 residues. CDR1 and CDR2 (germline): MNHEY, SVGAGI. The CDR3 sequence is CASQPLGATNEKLFF. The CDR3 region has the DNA TGTGCCAGCCAGCCCCTAGGAGCAACTAATGAAAAACTGTTTTTT.

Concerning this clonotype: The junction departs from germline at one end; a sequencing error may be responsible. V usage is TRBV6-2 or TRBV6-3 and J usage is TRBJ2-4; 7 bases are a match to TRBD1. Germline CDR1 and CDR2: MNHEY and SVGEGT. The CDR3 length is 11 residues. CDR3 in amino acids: CASSLGQEVIF. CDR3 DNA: TGTGCCAGCAGTCTTGGACAGGAGGTTATCTTC.

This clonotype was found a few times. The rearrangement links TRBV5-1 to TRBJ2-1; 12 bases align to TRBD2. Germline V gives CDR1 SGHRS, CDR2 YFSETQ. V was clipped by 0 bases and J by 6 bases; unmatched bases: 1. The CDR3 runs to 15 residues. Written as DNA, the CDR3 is TGCGCCAGCAGCTTGGTGACTAGCGGGAGCAATGAGCAGTTCTTC. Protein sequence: CASSLVTSGSNEQFF. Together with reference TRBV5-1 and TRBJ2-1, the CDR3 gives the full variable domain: KAGVTQTPRYLIKTRGQQVTLSCSPISGHRSVSWYQQTPGQGLQFLFEYFSETQRNKGNFPGRFSGRQFSNSRSEMNVSTLELGDSALYLCASSLVTSGSNEQFFGPGTRLTVL.

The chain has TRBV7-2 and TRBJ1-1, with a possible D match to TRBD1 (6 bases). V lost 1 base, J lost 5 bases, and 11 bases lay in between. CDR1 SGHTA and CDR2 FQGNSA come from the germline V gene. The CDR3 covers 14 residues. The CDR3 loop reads CASSLVSQGTEAFF. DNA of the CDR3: TGTGCCAGCAGCTTAGTCTCACAGGGAACTGAAGCTTTCTTT. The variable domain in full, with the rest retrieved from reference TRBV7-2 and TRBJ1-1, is GAGVSQSPSNKVTEKGKDVELRCDPISGHTALYWYRQSLGQGLEFLIYFQGNSAPDKSGLPSDRFSAERTGGSVSTLTIQRTQQEDSAVYLCASSLVSQGTEAFFGQGTRLTVV.

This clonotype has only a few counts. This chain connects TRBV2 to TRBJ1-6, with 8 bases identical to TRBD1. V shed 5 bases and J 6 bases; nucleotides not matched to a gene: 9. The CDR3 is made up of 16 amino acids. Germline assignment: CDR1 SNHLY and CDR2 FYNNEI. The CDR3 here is CASSSQGAMGNSPLHF. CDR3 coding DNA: TGTGCCAGCAGTTCTCAGGGGGCCATGGGTAATTCACCCCTCCACTTT.

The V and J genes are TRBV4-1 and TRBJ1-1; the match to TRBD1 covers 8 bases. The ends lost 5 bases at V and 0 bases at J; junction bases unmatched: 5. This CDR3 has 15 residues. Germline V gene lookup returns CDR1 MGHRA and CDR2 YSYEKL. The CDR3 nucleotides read TGCGCCAGCAGCTACCACAGGGGGTTGAACACTGAAGCTTTCTTT. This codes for CASSYHRGLNTEAFF.

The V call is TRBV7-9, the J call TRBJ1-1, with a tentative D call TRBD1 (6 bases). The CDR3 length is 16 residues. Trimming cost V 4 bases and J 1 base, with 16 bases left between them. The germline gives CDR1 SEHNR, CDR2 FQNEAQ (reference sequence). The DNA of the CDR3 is TGTGCCAGCAGCTCTGGTTGGGGGCACCCGAACACTGAAGCTTTCTTT. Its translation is CASSSGWGHPNTEAFF.

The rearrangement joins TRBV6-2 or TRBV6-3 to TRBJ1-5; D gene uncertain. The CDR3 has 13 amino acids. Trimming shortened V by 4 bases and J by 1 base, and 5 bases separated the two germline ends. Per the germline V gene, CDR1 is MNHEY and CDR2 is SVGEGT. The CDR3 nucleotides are TGTGCCAGCAGTTGGGAAAGCAATCAGCCCCAGCATTTT. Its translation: CASSWESNQPQHF.

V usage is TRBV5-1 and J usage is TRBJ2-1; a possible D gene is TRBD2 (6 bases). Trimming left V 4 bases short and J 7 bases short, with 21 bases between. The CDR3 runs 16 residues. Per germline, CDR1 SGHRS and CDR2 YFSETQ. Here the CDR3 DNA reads TGCGCCAGCAGCCGTTTTGGGGGGACCCCCCCAAATGAGCAGTTCTTC. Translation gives CASSRFGGTPPNEQFF. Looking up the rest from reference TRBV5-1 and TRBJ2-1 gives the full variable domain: KAGVTQTPRYLIKTRGQQVTLSCSPISGHRSVSWYQQTPGQGLQFLFEYFSETQRNKGNFPGRFSGRQFSNSRSEMNVSTLELGDSALYLCASSRFGGTPPNEQFFGPGTRLTVL.

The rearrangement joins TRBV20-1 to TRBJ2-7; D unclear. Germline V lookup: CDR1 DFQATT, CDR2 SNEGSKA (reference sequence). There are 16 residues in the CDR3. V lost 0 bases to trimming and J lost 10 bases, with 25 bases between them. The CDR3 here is CSAREDNPLLTLGQYV. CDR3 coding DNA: TGCAGTGCTAGAGAAGATAACCCTCTCCTTACTTTAGGACAGTACGTC.

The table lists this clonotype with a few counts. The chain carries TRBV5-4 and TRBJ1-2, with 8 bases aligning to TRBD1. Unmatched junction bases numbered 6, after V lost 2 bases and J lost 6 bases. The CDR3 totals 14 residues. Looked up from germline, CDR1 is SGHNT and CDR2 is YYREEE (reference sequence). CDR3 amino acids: CASSFGQGLDGYTF. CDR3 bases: TGTGCCAGCAGCTTTGGACAGGGATTAGATGGCTACACCTTC.

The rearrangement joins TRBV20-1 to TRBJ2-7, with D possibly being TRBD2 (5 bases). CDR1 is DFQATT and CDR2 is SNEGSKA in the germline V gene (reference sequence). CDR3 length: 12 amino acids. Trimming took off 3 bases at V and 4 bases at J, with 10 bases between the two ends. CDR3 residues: CSASSAGYEQYF. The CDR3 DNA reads TGCAGTGCTAGTTCGGCGGGTTACGAGCAGTACTTC.